This T cell receptor beta chain was observed in a study of T cell responses to AZD1222 COVID-19 vaccine. Overall study results and limits: Across spike, vaccine-associated CD4 TCRs were found, dominant at 160-218 and 743-854. In a largely white British group with more females than males, clonal diversity was possibly underestimated.

Germline CDR1 and CDR2: SNHLY and FYNNEI. V was clipped by 4 bases and J by 0 bases, with 14 bases between them. This CDR3 spans 16 amino acids. The table came from immunoSEQ multiplex PCR; TCRdb's copy has only in-frame clones and leaves some out. Of 100,000 to 150,000 clones listed, 75% to 95% are singletons. A remark on this clone: Its antigen is currently unknown.

J is TRBJ2-3 and V is TRBV2; D is tentatively TRBD1 or TRBD2 (5 bases each). The sample in question was peripheral blood, obtained 28 days after the second AZD1222 dose. This clonotype was sampled from an adult who received the AZD1222 COVID-19 vaccine. CDR3 coding DNA: TGTGCCAGCAGTGGAGTTCGGGGCCAGAGCACAGATACGCAGTATTTT. This gives the protein CASSGVRGQSTDTQYF.